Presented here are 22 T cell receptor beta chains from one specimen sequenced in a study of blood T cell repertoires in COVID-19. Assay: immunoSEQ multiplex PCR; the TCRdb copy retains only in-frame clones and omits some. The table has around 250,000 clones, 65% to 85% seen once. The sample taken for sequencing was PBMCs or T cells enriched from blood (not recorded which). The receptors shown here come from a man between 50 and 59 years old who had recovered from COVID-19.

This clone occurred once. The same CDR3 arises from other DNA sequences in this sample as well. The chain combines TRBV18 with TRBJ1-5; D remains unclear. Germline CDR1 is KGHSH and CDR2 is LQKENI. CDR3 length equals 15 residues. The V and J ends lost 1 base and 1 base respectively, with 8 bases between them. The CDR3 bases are TGTGCCAGCTCACCACGGGCGGGGAGCAATCAGCCCCAGCATTTT. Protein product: CASSPRAGSNQPQHF. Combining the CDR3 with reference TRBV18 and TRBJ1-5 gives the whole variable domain NAGVMQNPRHLVRRRGQEARLRCSPMKGHSHVYWYRQLPEEGLKFMVYLQKENIIDESGMPKERFSAEFPKEGPSILRIQQVVRGDSAAYFCASSPRAGSNQPQHFGDGTRLSIL.

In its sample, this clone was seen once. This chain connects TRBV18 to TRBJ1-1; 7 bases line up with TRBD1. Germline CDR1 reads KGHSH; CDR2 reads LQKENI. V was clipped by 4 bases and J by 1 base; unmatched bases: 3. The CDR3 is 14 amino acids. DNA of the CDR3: TGTGCCAGCTCACAGGGGGCTAAGAACACTGAAGCTTTCTTT. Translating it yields CASSQGAKNTEAFF.

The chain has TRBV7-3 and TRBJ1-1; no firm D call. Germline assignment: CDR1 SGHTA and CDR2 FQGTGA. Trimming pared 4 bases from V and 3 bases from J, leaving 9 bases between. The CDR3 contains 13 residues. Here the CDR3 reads CASSSNPDTEAFF. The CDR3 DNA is TGTGCCAGCAGCTCCAACCCGGACACTGAAGCTTTCTTT.

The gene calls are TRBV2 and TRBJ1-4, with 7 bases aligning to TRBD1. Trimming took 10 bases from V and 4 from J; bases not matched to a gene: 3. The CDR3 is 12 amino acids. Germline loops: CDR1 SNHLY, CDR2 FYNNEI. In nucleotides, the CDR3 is TGTGCCAAAAGACAGGGTAATGAAAAACTGTTTTTT. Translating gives CAKRQGNEKLFF.

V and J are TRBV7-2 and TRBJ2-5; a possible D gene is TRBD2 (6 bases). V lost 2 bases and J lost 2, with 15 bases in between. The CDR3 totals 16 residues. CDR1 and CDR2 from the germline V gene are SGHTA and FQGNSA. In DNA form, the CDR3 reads TGTGCCAGCAGCTTAAGTGGAGGGTATATTCAAGAGACCCAGTACTTC. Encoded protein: CASSLSGGYIQETQYF. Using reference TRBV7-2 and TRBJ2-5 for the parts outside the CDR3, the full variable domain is GAGVSQSPSNKVTEKGKDVELRCDPISGHTALYWYRQSLGQGLEFLIYFQGNSAPDKSGLPSDRFSAERTGGSVSTLTIQRTQQEDSAVYLCASSLSGGYIQETQYFGPGTRLLVL.

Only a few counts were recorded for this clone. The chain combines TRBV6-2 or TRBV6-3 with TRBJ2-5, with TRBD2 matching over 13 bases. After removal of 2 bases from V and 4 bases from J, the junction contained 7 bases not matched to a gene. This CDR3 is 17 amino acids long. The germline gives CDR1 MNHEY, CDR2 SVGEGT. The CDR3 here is CASSYRTSGRARETQYF. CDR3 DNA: TGTGCCAGCAGTTACCGTACTAGCGGGAGGGCCAGAGAGACCCAGTACTTC.

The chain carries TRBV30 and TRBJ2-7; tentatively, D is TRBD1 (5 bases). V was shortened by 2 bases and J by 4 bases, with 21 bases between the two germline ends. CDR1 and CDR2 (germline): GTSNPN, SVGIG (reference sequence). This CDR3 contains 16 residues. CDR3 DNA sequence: TGTGCCTGGAGTATCGGGCGGACATTCCCAACTTACGAGCAGTACTTC. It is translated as CAWSIGRTFPTYEQYF.

The CDR3 spells CAISVLWTSGVSYEQYF. The CDR3 DNA sequence: TGTGCCATCAGTGTTCTTTGGACTAGCGGTGTCTCCTACGAGCAGTACTTC. The V and J genes are TRBV10-3 and TRBJ2-7; 10 positions agree with TRBD2. With 4 bases clipped from V and 0 bases from J, the junction kept 9 bases outside the gene matches. Germline CDR1 and CDR2: ENHRY and SYGVKD. This CDR3 spans 17 amino acids.

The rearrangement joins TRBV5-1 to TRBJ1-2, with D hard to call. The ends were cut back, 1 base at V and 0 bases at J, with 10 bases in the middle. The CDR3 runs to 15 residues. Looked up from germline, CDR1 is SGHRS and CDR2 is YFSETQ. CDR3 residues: CASSLLPTANYGYTF. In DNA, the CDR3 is TGCGCCAGCAGCTTGCTTCCTACAGCTAACTATGGCTACACCTTC.

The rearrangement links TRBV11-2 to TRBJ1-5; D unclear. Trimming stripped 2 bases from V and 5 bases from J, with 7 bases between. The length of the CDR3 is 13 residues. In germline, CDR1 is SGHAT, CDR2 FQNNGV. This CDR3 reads CASSLKEHQPQHF. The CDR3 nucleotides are TGTGCCAGCAGCTTAAAGGAGCATCAGCCCCAGCATTTT. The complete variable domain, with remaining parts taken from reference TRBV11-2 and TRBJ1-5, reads EAGVAQSPRYKIIEKRQSVAFWCNPISGHATLYWYQQILGQGPKLLIQFQNNGVVDDSQLPKDRFSAERLKGVDSTLKIQPAKLEDSAVYLCASSLKEHQPQHFGDGTRLSIL.

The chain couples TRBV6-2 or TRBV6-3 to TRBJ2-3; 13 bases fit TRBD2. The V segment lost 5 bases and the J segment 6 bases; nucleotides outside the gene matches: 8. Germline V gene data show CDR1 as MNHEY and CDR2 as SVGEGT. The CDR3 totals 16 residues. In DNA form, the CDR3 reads TGTGCCAGCAGTGGAACCGGGACTAGCGGGATGGATACGCAGTATTTT. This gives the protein CASSGTGTSGMDTQYF.

This CDR3 reads CASSVDPGQGSYEQYF. The CDR3 DNA reads as TGTGCCAGCAGCGTAGATCCGGGACAGGGTTCCTACGAGCAGTACTTC. This rearrangement joins TRBV9 to TRBJ2-7; 9 bases fit TRBD1. The CDR3 loop spans 16 amino acids. The V gene's germline CDR1 is SGDLS and CDR2 YYNGEE. The V and J ends lost 0 bases and 1 base, in that order; junction bases with no gene match: 5.

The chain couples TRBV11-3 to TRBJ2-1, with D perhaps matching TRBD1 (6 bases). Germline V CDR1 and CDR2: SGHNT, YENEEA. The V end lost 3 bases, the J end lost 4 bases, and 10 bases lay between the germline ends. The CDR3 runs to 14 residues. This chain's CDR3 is CASSLQGRYNEQFF. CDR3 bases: TGTGCCAGCAGCTTGCAGGGGCGGTACAATGAGCAGTTCTTC.

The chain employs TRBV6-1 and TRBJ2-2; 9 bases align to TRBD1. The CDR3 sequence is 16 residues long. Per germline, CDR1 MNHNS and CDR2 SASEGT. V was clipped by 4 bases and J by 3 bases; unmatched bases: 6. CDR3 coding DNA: TGTGCCAGCAGTGGGACCGGGACAGGGTACACCGGGGAGCTGTTTTTT. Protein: CASSGTGTGYTGELFF.

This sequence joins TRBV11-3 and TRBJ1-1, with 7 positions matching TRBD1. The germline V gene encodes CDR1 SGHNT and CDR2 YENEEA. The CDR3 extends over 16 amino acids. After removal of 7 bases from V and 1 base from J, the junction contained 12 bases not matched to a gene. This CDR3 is CASNPPQTGRNTEAFF. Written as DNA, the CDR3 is TGTGCCAGCAACCCACCCCAGACAGGGCGGAACACTGAAGCTTTCTTT.

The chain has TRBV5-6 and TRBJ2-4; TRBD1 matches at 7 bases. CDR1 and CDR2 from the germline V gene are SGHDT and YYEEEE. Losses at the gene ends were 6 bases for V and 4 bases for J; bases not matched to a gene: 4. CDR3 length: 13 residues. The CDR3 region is CASTRDRKNIQYF. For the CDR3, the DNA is TGTGCCAGCACCCGGGACAGAAAAAACATTCAGTACTTC.

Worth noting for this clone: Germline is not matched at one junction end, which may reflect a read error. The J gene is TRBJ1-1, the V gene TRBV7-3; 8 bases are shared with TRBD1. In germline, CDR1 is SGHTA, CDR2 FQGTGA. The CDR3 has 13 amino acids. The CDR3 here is CASSVTQGAGAFF. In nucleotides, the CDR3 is TGTGCCAGCAGCGTAACTCAGGGGGCAGGAGCTTTCTTT. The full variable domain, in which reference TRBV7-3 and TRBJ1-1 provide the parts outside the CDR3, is GAGVSQTPSNKVTEKGKYVELRCDPISGHTALYWYRQSLGQGPEFLIYFQGTGAADDSGLPNDRFFAVRPEGSVSTLKIQRTERGDSAVYLCASSVTQGAGAFFGQGTRLTVV.

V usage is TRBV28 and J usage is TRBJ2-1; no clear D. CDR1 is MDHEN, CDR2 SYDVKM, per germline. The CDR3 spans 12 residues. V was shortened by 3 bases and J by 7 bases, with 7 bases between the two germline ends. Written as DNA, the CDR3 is TGTGCCAGCAGTTTTACAATAAATGAGCAGTTCTTC. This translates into CASSFTINEQFF.

The CDR3: CASSSHRGSYEQYF. CDR3 DNA: TGTGCCAGCAGCTCCCACAGGGGATCCTACGAGCAGTACTTC. V usage is TRBV11-3 and J usage is TRBJ2-7; 7 bases are a match to TRBD1. Per the germline V gene, CDR1 is SGHNT and CDR2 is YENEEA. Trimming removed 4 bases from V and 1 base from J; junction bases left unmatched: 4. The CDR3 consists of 14 residues. The full variable domain, rest sourced from reference TRBV11-3 and TRBJ2-7, is EAGVVQSPRYKIIEKKQPVAFWCNPISGHNTLYWYLQNLGQGPELLIRYENEEAVDDSQLPKDRFSAERLKGVDSTLKIQPAELGDSAVYLCASSSHRGSYEQYFGPGTRLTVT.

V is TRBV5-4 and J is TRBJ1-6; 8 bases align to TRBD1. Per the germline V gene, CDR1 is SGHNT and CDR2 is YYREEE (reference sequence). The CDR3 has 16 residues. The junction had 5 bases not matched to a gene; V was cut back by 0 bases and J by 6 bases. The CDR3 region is CASSLAGTGSNSPLHF. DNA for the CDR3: TGTGCCAGCAGCTTGGCCGGGACAGGATCTAATTCACCCCTCCACTTT. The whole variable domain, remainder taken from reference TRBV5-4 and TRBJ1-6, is ETGVTQSPTHLIKTRGQQVTLRCSSQSGHNTVSWYQQALGQGPQFIFQYYREEENGRGNFPPRFSGLQFPNYSSELNVNALELDDSALYLCASSLAGTGSNSPLHFGNGTRLTVT.

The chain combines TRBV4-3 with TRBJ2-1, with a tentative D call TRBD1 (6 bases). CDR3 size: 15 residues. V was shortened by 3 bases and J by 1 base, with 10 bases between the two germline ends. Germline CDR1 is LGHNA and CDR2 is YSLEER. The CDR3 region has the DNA TGCGCCAGCAGCCAGCGAGGGGGTTCCTACAATGAGCAGTTCTTC. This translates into CASSQRGGSYNEQFF.

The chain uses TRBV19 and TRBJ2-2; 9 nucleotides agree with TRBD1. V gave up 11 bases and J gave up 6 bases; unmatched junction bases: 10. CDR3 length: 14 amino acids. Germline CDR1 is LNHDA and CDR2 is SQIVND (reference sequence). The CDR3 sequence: CASWGQGFSGELFF. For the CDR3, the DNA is TGTGCCTCATGGGGACAGGGTTTTTCCGGGGAGCTGTTTTTT.